This T cell receptor (beta chain) was documented in a study of cytomegalovirus exposure and HLA in healthy donors. The PCR ran on 60 Vbeta and 13 Jbeta primers. Profiling relied on immunoSEQ multiplex PCR, and the TCRdb table lists in-frame clones only, not all of them. The sample shows tens of thousands of clones, under 85% of them seen only once. For this clone: Its matching antigen is unknown.

Study-level points and caveats: It was assumed in the presence/absence analyses that sequencing depth was roughly uniform across donors.

Germline trimming cut 6 bases from V and 5 bases from J; bases unmatched to any gene: 6. The germline V gene has CDR1 SQVTM and CDR2 ANQGSEA. There are 12 residues in the CDR3. The rearrangement links TRBV29-1 to TRBJ2-7, with TRBD1 identical over 8 bases. The material sequenced was PBMCs. The receptor was derived from a male donor in good health and CMV-seronegative. CDR3 residues: CSVVRGRDEQYF. For the CDR3, the DNA is TGCAGCGTGGTCAGGGGGCGAGACGAGCAGTACTTC.